The 20 T cell receptor beta chains below come from one sample, sequenced in a study of blood T cell repertoires in COVID-19. Some clones are missing from TCRdb's copy, which holds only in-frame ones; the method was immunoSEQ multiplex PCR. Here the sample spans about 140,000 clones, 87% being singletons. Sequencing was carried out using peripheral blood. These receptors all stem from a woman in her 40s with acute or convalescent COVID-19.

This clone was detected once. The chain recombines TRBV20-1 with TRBJ1-5; D gene uncertain. The CDR3 totals 11 residues. V gave up 5 bases and J gave up 6 bases, with 8 bases separating them. Germline CDR1 reads DFQATT; CDR2 reads SNEGSKA (reference sequence). Written as DNA, the CDR3 is TGCAGTGCTGAGGGAGCTCAGCCCCAGCATTTT. Protein product: CSAEGAQPQHF.

The V call is TRBV6-6, the J call TRBJ1-6; tentatively, D is TRBD1 (6 bases). The CDR3 runs to 15 residues. CDR1 MNHNY and CDR2 SVGAGI come from the germline V gene (reference sequence). V lost 2 bases to trimming and J lost 10 bases, with 15 bases between them. Here the CDR3 DNA reads TGTGCCAGCAGTTACGGGCAGGGGTTAAGGTCACCCCTCCACTTT. Translating it yields CASSYGQGLRSPLHF.

V gene TRBV3-1 (or the pseudogene TRBV3-2) combines with J gene TRBJ2-1, with 7 bases matching TRBD1. Trimming cost V 4 bases and J 1 base; bases outside gene matches: 7. The germline CDR1 and CDR2 sequences are LGHDT and YNNKEL (reference sequence). The CDR3 spans 16 residues. The CDR3 DNA reads TGTGCCAGCAGCCCAATATCGGGACAGTCCTACAATGAGCAGTTCTTC. Encoded protein: CASSPISGQSYNEQFF.

The chain is built from TRBV6-2 or TRBV6-3 and TRBJ1-2; 7 positions agree with TRBD1. Trimming at V came to 6 bases and at J to 6 bases, leaving 7 bases not matched to a gene. The germline gives CDR1 MNHEY, CDR2 SVGEGT. The CDR3 totals 13 residues. The CDR3 bases are TGTGCCAGCAGCCCGACAGGGAGTAATGGCTACACCTTC. This gives the protein CASSPTGSNGYTF.

The J gene is TRBJ1-2, the V gene TRBV11-2, with TRBD1 matching 9 bases. The CDR3 covers 16 residues. The V segment lost 1 base and the J segment 1 base; nucleotides outside the gene matches: 4. Germline assignment: CDR1 SGHAT and CDR2 FQNNGV. CDR3: CASSLAGTGYNYGYTF. CDR3 bases: TGTGCCAGCAGCTTAGCTGGGACAGGGTATAACTATGGCTACACCTTC.

The J gene is TRBJ1-1, the V gene TRBV30, with 9 positions matching TRBD1. J was trimmed by 4 bases and V by 3 bases; bases with no gene match: 9. Germline V gene lookup returns CDR1 GTSNPN and CDR2 SVGIG (reference sequence). The CDR3 runs 15 residues. CDR3 loop: CAWRLLQGAGTEAFF. The CDR3 bases are TGTGCCTGGAGGCTATTACAGGGGGCGGGCACTGAAGCTTTCTTT.

The chain couples TRBV2 to TRBJ2-1; TRBD2 might be the D (5 bases). Trimming removed 0 bases from V and 9 bases from J, with 9 bases in between. The germline CDR1 and CDR2 sequences are SNHLY and FYNNEI. The CDR3 sequence is 13 residues long. Here the CDR3 reads CASSEAGRGEQFF. In nucleotides, the CDR3 is TGTGCCAGCAGTGAAGCAGGGAGAGGTGAGCAGTTCTTC.

This sequence joins TRBV3-1 (or the pseudogene TRBV3-2) and TRBJ2-7; 7 bases map to TRBD2. CDR1 and CDR2 from the germline V gene are LGHDT and YNNKEL (reference sequence). Trimming took 4 bases from V and 3 from J; bases not matched to a gene: 6. CDR3 size: 14 residues. CDR3 coding DNA: TGTGCCAGCAGCCCCGCGGTAGCGGGCTACGAGCAGTACTTC. Translating gives CASSPAVAGYEQYF.

This clone was seen only once. This chain connects TRBV7-3 to TRBJ2-7, with D possibly TRBD1 on 6 matching bases. Germline CDR1 is SGHTA and CDR2 is FQGTGA. V was pared by 5 bases and J by 3 bases, with 11 bases between. CDR3 length equals 13 residues. The CDR3 coding sequence is TGTGCCAGCAGCGAAAAACAGGGCTACGAGCAGTACTTC. Translating it yields CASSEKQGYEQYF. The entire variable domain, with the rest obtained from reference TRBV7-3 and TRBJ2-7, is as follows: GAGVSQTPSNKVTEKGKYVELRCDPISGHTALYWYRQSLGQGPEFLIYFQGTGAADDSGLPNDRFFAVRPEGSVSTLKIQRTERGDSAVYLCASSEKQGYEQYFGPGTRLTVT.

This sequence joins TRBV21-1 and TRBJ2-1; the D call in the table, TRBD1, was not verified against the DNA. TRBV21-1 represents a pseudogene. This CDR3 spans 16 amino acids. The DNA of the CDR3 is TGTGCCAGCAGCCAGGGACAGGGACGTCCCTACAATGAGCAGTTCTTC. It is translated as CASSQGQGRPYNEQFF.

The chain joins TRBV5-5 to TRBJ1-1; 7 nucleotides match TRBD1. The CDR3 has 15 amino acids. V shed 1 base and J 0 bases; nucleotides not matched to a gene: 3. CDR1 and CDR2 (germline): SGHKS, YYEKEE (reference sequence). The CDR3 DNA is TGTGCCAGCAGCTTGCAGGGACAGATGAACACTGAAGCTTTCTTT. It is translated as CASSLQGQMNTEAFF.

The rearrangement links TRBV19 to TRBJ1-5; 8 bases are a match to TRBD1. Trimming removed 3 bases from V and 4 bases from J; junction bases left unmatched: 5. The length of the CDR3 is 15 residues. Germline V gene lookup returns CDR1 LNHDA and CDR2 SQIVND (reference sequence). CDR3 amino acids: CASSIFTGGNQPQHF. The CDR3 DNA sequence: TGTGCCAGTAGTATTTTCACAGGGGGTAATCAGCCCCAGCATTTT.

The chain combines TRBV30 with TRBJ1-1; D is uncertain. The CDR3 contains 12 residues. In germline, CDR1 is GTSNPN, CDR2 SVGIG (reference sequence). The V and J ends lost 5 bases and 11 bases respectively, with 18 bases between them. CDR3 in amino acids: CAWGGGIKRAFF. In DNA, the CDR3 is TGTGCCTGGGGTGGCGGGATAAAACGGGCTTTCTTT. Full variable domain (rest looked up from reference TRBV30 and TRBJ1-1): SQTIHQWPATLVQPVGSPLSLECTVEGTSNPNLYWYRQAAGRGLQLLFYSVGIGQISSEVPQNLSASRPQDRQFILSSKKLLLSDSGFYLCAWGGGIKRAFFGQGTRLTVV.

The chain is built from TRBV2 and TRBJ1-6; TRBD1 might be the D (5 bases). Germline V CDR1 and CDR2: SNHLY, FYNNEI. The CDR3 has 14 amino acids. Deletions cut 7 bases from V and 9 bases from J, with 16 bases between. In nucleotides, the CDR3 is TGTGCCAGCACCCTCGGGGGAGGGTTTTCACCCCTCCACTTT. Its translation is CASTLGGGFSPLHF.

This clone came up once. This chain uses TRBV16 with TRBJ1-2; D uncertain. Trimming took off 4 bases at V and 3 bases at J, with 27 bases between the two ends. The CDR3 contains 19 residues. Germline V gene sequence: CDR1 KGHSY, CDR2 FQNENV. Here the CDR3 reads CASSPHLNSRDSKDYGYTF. The CDR3 DNA reads as TGTGCCAGCAGCCCTCATCTCAATTCCCGGGATTCTAAGGACTATGGCTACACCTTC.

V and J are TRBV5-1 and TRBJ1-2; a weak D match, TRBD1 (6 bases). Looked up from germline, CDR1 is SGHRS and CDR2 is YFSETQ. This CDR3 region has 14 residues. Trimming left V 1 base short and J 2 bases short, with 9 bases between. The CDR3 region is CASSLYRENYGYTF. As DNA, the CDR3 is TGCGCCAGCAGCTTGTACAGGGAAAACTATGGCTACACCTTC. Full variable domain (outside the CDR3, taken from reference TRBV5-1 and TRBJ1-2): KAGVTQTPRYLIKTRGQQVTLSCSPISGHRSVSWYQQTPGQGLQFLFEYFSETQRNKGNFPGRFSGRQFSNSRSEMNVSTLELGDSALYLCASSLYRENYGYTFGSGTRLTVV.

This chain joins TRBV2 and TRBJ2-2, with a weak D call TRBD2 (5 bases). This CDR3 region has 16 residues. Trimming removed 1 base at V and 1 base at J, with 10 bases between. Per germline, CDR1 SNHLY and CDR2 FYNNEI. The CDR3 region is CASSEVLAGNTGELFF. For the CDR3, the DNA is TGTGCCAGCAGTGAAGTCCTGGCGGGGAACACCGGGGAGCTGTTTTTT.

This chain uses TRBV7-9 with TRBJ1-3; D is unclear. CDR1 is SEHNR and CDR2 is FQNEAQ in the germline V gene (reference sequence). V was shortened by 8 bases and J by 0 bases, with 17 bases between the two germline ends. This CDR3 has 16 residues. CDR3 region: CASRTLRVASGNTIYF. CDR3 sequence (DNA): TGTGCCAGCCGAACTCTGCGGGTAGCCTCTGGAAACACCATATATTTT. Complete variable domain (other parts from reference TRBV7-9 and TRBJ1-3): DTGVSQNPRHKITKRGQNVTFRCDPISEHNRLYWYRQTLGQGPEFLTYFQNEAQLEKSRLLSDRFSAERPKGSFSTLEIQRTEQGDSAMYLCASRTLRVASGNTIYFGEGSWLTVV.

The chain links TRBV19 to TRBJ1-2; the D gene is possibly TRBD1 (5 bases). V dropped 5 bases and J dropped 5 bases, with 18 bases sitting between them. There are 15 residues in the CDR3. The V gene's germline CDR1 is LNHDA and CDR2 SQIVND (reference sequence). The CDR3 sequence is CASSYRSRTLYGYTF. The CDR3 nucleotides read TGTGCCAGTAGTTACAGGTCCAGAACACTTTATGGCTACACCTTC.

V usage is TRBV7-8 and J usage is TRBJ2-7, with D uncertain. Trimming left V 5 bases short and J 6 bases short, with 8 bases between. The V gene's germline CDR1 is SGHVS and CDR2 FQNEAQ. The length of the CDR3 is 11 residues. CDR3 residues: CASSPGREQYF. DNA of the CDR3: TGTGCCAGCAGCCCAGGCCGCGAGCAGTACTTC.